This TCR beta chain was profiled in a study of blood T cell repertoires in COVID-19. A few counts support this clone. Data came from immunoSEQ multiplex PCR; TCRdb stores just in-frame clones and leaves some out. The profile shows 120,000 to 150,000 clones, almost 85% of them singletons. V was trimmed by 8 bases and J by 5 bases, leaving 15 bases between them. The CDR3 spans 13 residues. Sequenced: PBMCs or T cells enriched from blood (not recorded which). The chain recombines TRBV12-3 or TRBV12-4 with TRBJ1-2; possible D gene TRBD1, 6 bases. The TCR originated in a man aged 40-49 years with acute COVID-19. The CDR3 region is CASGGGAFYGYTF. The CDR3 coding sequence is TGTGCCAGCGGTGGGGGGGCTTTTTATGGCTACACCTTC.